These 29 T cell receptor beta chains came from one sample sequenced in a study of blood T cell repertoires in COVID-19. Using immunoSEQ multiplex PCR, the repertoire was profiled, and TCRdb retains in-frame clones only, with some absent. Of around 46,000 clones in the sample, roughly 88% were seen once. The sample comprised peripheral blood. These receptors were taken from a woman older than 75 with COVID-19, enrolled during active disease.

The chain recombines TRBV21-1 with TRBJ2-4; TRBD1, the table's D call, lacks a check against the DNA. TRBV21-1 is an annotated pseudogene. The CDR3 consists of 20 residues. In DNA form, the CDR3 reads TGTGCCAGCAGCAACCGGAACGGAAAAGGGGTTGGGGGACATCAGAACATTCAGTACTTC. This sequence encodes CASSNRNGKGVGGHQNIQYF.

This clone is labeled as medium-sized. The same CDR3 is also encoded by other DNA sequences in this sample. The chain employs TRBV19 and TRBJ2-1; 11 bases match TRBD2. Trimming cost V 6 bases and J 3 bases; bases outside gene matches: 4. CDR3 size: 15 residues. Per germline, CDR1 LNHDA and CDR2 SQIVND (reference sequence). CDR3 bases: TGTGCCAGTAGCCTGACTAGCGGGGACTACAATGAGCAGTTCTTC. Encoded protein: CASSLTSGDYNEQFF.

CDR3 coding DNA: TGTGCCAGCTCACCACCGGGACAGTCTAATGAAAAACTGTTTTTT. Translated, it gives CASSPPGQSNEKLFF. The rearrangement links TRBV18 to TRBJ1-4, with TRBD1 identical over 7 bases. Germline-derived CDR1 and CDR2 are KGHSH and LQKENI. With 0 bases clipped from V and 3 bases from J, the junction kept 1 base outside the gene matches. CDR3 length equals 15 residues.

V usage is TRBV28 and J usage is TRBJ1-4, with TRBD1 identical over 8 bases. In germline, CDR1 is MDHEN, CDR2 SYDVKM. V was clipped by 6 bases and J by 5 bases; unmatched bases: 5. CDR3 length equals 14 residues. CDR3 in amino acids: CASSPGGRNEKLFF. The CDR3 DNA reads as TGTGCCAGCAGCCCAGGGGGCAGGAATGAAAAACTGTTTTTT.

Here the CDR3 reads CASSYGGSASYEQYF. The CDR3 bases are TGTGCCAGCAGTTACGGGGGGTCAGCGTCCTACGAGCAGTACTTC. This chain connects TRBV6-2 or TRBV6-3 to TRBJ2-7; maybe TRBD2 (6 bases). V was cut by 2 bases and J by 1 base, with 12 bases left in between. The germline V gene encodes CDR1 MNHEY and CDR2 SVGEGT. This CDR3 has 15 amino acids.

The chain is built from TRBV4-1 and TRBJ2-1; D call uncertain. Germline CDR1 and CDR2: MGHRA and YSYEKL. V gave up 2 bases and J gave up 4 bases, with 12 bases separating them. There are 15 residues in the CDR3. The CDR3 here is CASSQPGSRYNEQFF. CDR3 sequence (DNA): TGCGCCAGCAGCCAACCAGGCTCTCGGTACAATGAGCAGTTCTTC.

The V gene is TRBV7-2, the J gene TRBJ1-3, with 12 bases lining up with TRBD1. This CDR3 is 15 amino acids long. J lost 4 bases, V lost 6 bases, and 4 bases had no gene match. Germline values: CDR1 SGHTA, CDR2 FQGNSA. Written as DNA, the CDR3 is TGTGCCAGCAGGGGACAGGGGGCGTCCGGAAACACCATATATTTT. Amino acid sequence: CASRGQGASGNTIYF.

The chain employs TRBV20-1 and TRBJ2-5; TRBD2 aligns across 8 bases. The CDR3 sequence is 11 residues long. Germline V CDR1 and CDR2: DFQATT, SNEGSKA (reference sequence). In DNA, the CDR3 is TGCACGGGCCTAGCGGGAGAGACCCAGTACTTC. Protein sequence: CTGLAGETQYF.

The gene calls are TRBV5-1 and TRBJ2-3, with D possibly matching TRBD2 (6 bases). Germline lookup yields CDR1 SGHRS and CDR2 YFSETQ. This CDR3 spans 14 amino acids. V was cut by 5 bases and J by 2 bases, with 12 bases left in between. CDR3 DNA sequence: TGCGCCAGCAGTAGCGGTACCCTCACAGATACGCAGTATTTT. Translated: CASSSGTLTDTQYF.

The V and J genes are TRBV19 and TRBJ1-2; TRBD1 aligns across 9 bases. Germline V lookup: CDR1 LNHDA, CDR2 SQIVND (reference sequence). This CDR3 is 13 amino acids long. Unmatched junction bases numbered 7, after V lost 9 bases and J lost 5 bases. The CDR3 region has the DNA TGTGCCAGCACCCAGGACAGGGGTTATGGCTACACCTTC. This gives the protein CASTQDRGYGYTF.

The J gene is TRBJ1-2, the V gene TRBV12-3 or TRBV12-4, with D maybe TRBD1 (5 bases). The length of the CDR3 is 13 residues. V lost 6 bases to trimming and J lost 0 bases, with 8 bases between them. The CDR3 loop reads CASSWTTNYGYTF. The CDR3 DNA is TGTGCCAGCAGCTGGACAACTAACTATGGCTACACCTTC.

V and J are TRBV15 and TRBJ2-2; D remains ambiguous. Trimming shortened V by 0 bases and J by 3 bases, and 8 bases separated the two germline ends. The CDR3 has 15 residues. CDR1 is LNHNV and CDR2 is YYDKDF in the germline V gene (reference sequence). The chain's CDR3 is CATSRDGSDTGELFF. For the CDR3, the DNA is TGTGCCACCAGCAGAGATGGCAGCGACACCGGGGAGCTGTTTTTT.

The CDR3, as DNA: TGTGCCAGCAGCCGCCTTCAGGAAGATACGCAGTATTTT. This gives the protein CASSRLQEDTQYF. The chain combines TRBV3-1 (or the pseudogene TRBV3-2) with TRBJ2-3; unclear D gene. Between the trimmed V and J ends, which lost 4 bases and 5 bases, there was a span of 10 bases. From germline, CDR1 is LGHDT and CDR2 YNNKEL (reference sequence). The CDR3 loop spans 13 amino acids.

This clone showed up just a few times. The V call is TRBV12-3 or TRBV12-4, the J call TRBJ1-5, with TRBD1 as a possible D gene (5 bases). Trimming stripped 5 bases from V and 7 bases from J, with 12 bases between. This CDR3 has 13 amino acids. DNA for the CDR3: TGTGCCAGCAGTCTCAGGGTAGGGCAGCCCCAGCATTTT. Translated: CASSLRVGQPQHF.

The CDR3 protein is CASSLYIQETQYF. The CDR3 coding sequence is TGTGCCAGCAGCTTATACATCCAAGAGACCCAGTACTTC. This chain connects TRBV7-3 to TRBJ2-5; no clear D. Germline CDR1 SGHTA, CDR2 FQGTGA. Deletions cut 2 bases from V and 1 base from J, with 5 bases between. The CDR3 totals 13 residues.

The V call is TRBV5-1, the J call TRBJ1-2, with TRBD1 matching over 9 bases. The CDR3 is 13 residues long. V shed 4 bases and J 5 bases; nucleotides not matched to a gene: 3. Germline V gives CDR1 SGHRS, CDR2 YFSETQ. The CDR3 bases are TGCGCCAGCAGCCCTGGGACAGGGTATGGCTACACCTTC. Residues: CASSPGTGYGYTF.

The chain joins TRBV5-6 to TRBJ2-3, with D uncertain. Germline lookup yields CDR1 SGHDT and CDR2 YYEEEE. The CDR3 sequence is 16 residues long. Trimming removed 4 bases from V and 0 bases from J, with 15 bases in between. The DNA for the CDR3 is TGTGCCAGCAGCAGATCTCGACGGAGTAGCACAGATACGCAGTATTTT. Protein product: CASSRSRRSSTDTQYF.

V is TRBV11-2 and J is TRBJ1-2; D is unclear. CDR3 size: 13 residues. Germline values: CDR1 SGHAT, CDR2 FQNNGV. The V end lost 5 bases, the J end lost 6 bases, and 13 bases lay between the germline ends. CDR3 protein: CASSGRLTDGYTF. The CDR3 DNA reads TGTGCCAGCAGCGGGAGGCTTACCGATGGCTACACCTTC.

This clone has only one observation. V and J are TRBV9 and TRBJ2-4, with TRBD2 matching 13 bases. The CDR3 consists of 14 residues. V was pared by 4 bases and J by 8 bases, with 3 bases of the junction left unmatched. Looked up from germline, CDR1 is SGDLS and CDR2 is YYNGEE. Here the CDR3 reads CASSPGLAGDIQYF. CDR3 nucleotides: TGTGCCAGCAGCCCCGGACTAGCGGGAGACATTCAGTACTTC.

The chain employs TRBV19 and TRBJ1-5; D gene ambiguous. The CDR3 runs to 14 residues. Germline CDR1 LNHDA, CDR2 SQIVND (reference sequence). V lost 5 bases and J 0 bases, leaving 8 bases between the germline ends. CDR3 residues: CASSPGSSNQPQHF. CDR3 DNA: TGTGCCAGTAGTCCCGGGAGTAGCAATCAGCCCCAGCATTTT.

A single count supports this clone. V is TRBV19 and J is TRBJ2-7; 8 nucleotides align to TRBD2. The CDR3 has 16 residues. Unmatched junction bases numbered 9, after V lost 5 bases and J lost 0 bases. Germline assignment: CDR1 LNHDA and CDR2 SQIVND (reference sequence). The CDR3 nucleotides are TGTGCCAGTAGTGCCCGGACTAGCCACAGCTCCTACGAGCAGTACTTC. Translating gives CASSARTSHSSYEQYF.

This chain joins TRBV6-2 or TRBV6-3 and TRBJ1-5; TRBD1 agrees at 7 bases. This CDR3 has 17 residues. V lost 5 bases, J lost 0 bases, and 10 bases stayed unmatched. Germline loops: CDR1 MNHEY, CDR2 SVGEGT. In DNA, the CDR3 is TGTGCCAGCAGTCACCGGGACAGTAAAAATAGCAATCAGCCCCAGCATTTT. It yields the protein CASSHRDSKNSNQPQHF.

The V gene is TRBV23-1, the J gene TRBJ2-1, with a tentative D call TRBD1 (6 bases). TRBV23-1 belongs to the ORF category, with a function that is uncertain. Trimming shortened V by 1 base and J by 0 bases, and 10 bases separated the two germline ends. This CDR3 has 16 residues. In DNA form, the CDR3 reads TGCGCCAGCAGTCAATTCGTGGACAGCTCCTACAATGAGCAGTTCTTC. Protein product: CASSQFVDSSYNEQFF.

This clone was counted a few times. The chain couples TRBV18 to TRBJ1-5, with a possible D match to TRBD1 (6 bases). Germline values: CDR1 KGHSH, CDR2 LQKENI. V was cut by 4 bases and J by 1 base, with 11 bases left in between. The CDR3 covers 15 residues. The CDR3 loop is CASSLNQGSNQPQHF. The CDR3 DNA follows: TGTGCCAGCTCACTCAACCAGGGGAGCAATCAGCCCCAGCATTTT.

The count of this clone is one. The chain joins TRBV6-5 to TRBJ2-7; D is possibly TRBD1 (8 bases). The germline V gene encodes CDR1 MNHEY and CDR2 SVGAGI. There are 13 residues in the CDR3. V shed 6 bases and J shed 7 bases, with 16 bases lying between them. CDR3 sequence reads: CASRTEQGGEQYF. In DNA, the CDR3 is TGTGCCAGCAGGACCGAACAGGGGGGGGAGCAGTACTTC.

This clone was detected many times. This rearrangement joins TRBV28 to TRBJ2-7; maybe TRBD2 (5 bases). The CDR3 consists of 16 residues. Germline CDR1 MDHEN, CDR2 SYDVKM. The germline V and J ends were trimmed by 3 bases and 0 bases, with 15 bases remaining between them. The CDR3 nucleotides are TGTGCCAGCAGTTTCTCCCAGGAGGTTAGCTCCTACGAGCAGTACTTC. Its translation is CASSFSQEVSSYEQYF.

V and J are TRBV4-1 and TRBJ2-3; D is possibly TRBD2 (6 bases). Germline V CDR1 and CDR2: MGHRA, YSYEKL. The CDR3 runs to 14 residues. Trimming stripped 4 bases from V and 6 bases from J, with 14 bases between. CDR3 nucleotide sequence: TGCGCCAGCAGCCGTGGGACTCTGCCGGATACGCAGTATTTT. Amino acids: CASSRGTLPDTQYF.

The rearrangement uses TRBV6-5 and TRBJ1-5; TRBD1 is a possible D gene (6 bases). The CDR3 sequence is 12 residues long. CDR1 and CDR2 from the germline V gene are MNHEY and SVGAGI. V shed 7 bases and J shed 6 bases, with 10 bases lying between them. CDR3 coding DNA: TGTGCCAGCAAGGGGGAGGGTCAGCCCCAGCATTTT. This gives the protein CASKGEGQPQHF.

This sequence joins TRBV5-5 and TRBJ2-3; D not certain. Trimming took off 3 bases at V and 1 base at J, with 6 bases between the two ends. CDR3 length: 13 amino acids. The germline V gene encodes CDR1 SGHKS and CDR2 YYEKEE (reference sequence). The DNA of the CDR3 is TGTGCCAGCAGCTCCCGTGGCACAGATACGCAGTATTTT. Translation: CASSSRGTDTQYF.